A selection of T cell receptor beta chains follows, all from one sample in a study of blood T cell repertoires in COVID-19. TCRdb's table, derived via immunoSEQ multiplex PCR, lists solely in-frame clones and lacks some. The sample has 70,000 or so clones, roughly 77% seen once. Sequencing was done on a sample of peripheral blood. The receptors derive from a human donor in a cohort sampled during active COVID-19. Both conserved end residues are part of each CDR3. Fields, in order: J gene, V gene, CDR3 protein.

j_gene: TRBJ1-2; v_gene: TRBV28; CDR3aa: CASSLERGRNYGYTF
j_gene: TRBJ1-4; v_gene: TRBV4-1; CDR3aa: CASSQDGTGGPNREKLFF
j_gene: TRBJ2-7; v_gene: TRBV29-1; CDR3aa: CSVAVASGEQYF
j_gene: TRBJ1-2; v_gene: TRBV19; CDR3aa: CASSITTGNGYTF
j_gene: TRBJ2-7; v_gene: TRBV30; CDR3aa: CALKNRGEQYF
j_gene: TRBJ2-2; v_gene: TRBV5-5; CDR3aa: CASSSGGSMVTGELFF
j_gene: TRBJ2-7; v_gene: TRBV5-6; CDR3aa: CASSLGAETYEQYF
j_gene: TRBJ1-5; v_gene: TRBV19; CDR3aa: CASSHPSRANQPQHF
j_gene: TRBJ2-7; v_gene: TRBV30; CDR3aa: CAWSPGGRGEQYF
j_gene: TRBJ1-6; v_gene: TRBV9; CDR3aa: CASSSGTDNNSPLHF
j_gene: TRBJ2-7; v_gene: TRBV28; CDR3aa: CASTGREGHEQYF
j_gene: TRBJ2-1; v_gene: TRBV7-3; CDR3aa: CASSSRGLSSYNEQFF
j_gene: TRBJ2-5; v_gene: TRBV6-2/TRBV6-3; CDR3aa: CASSLPGWETQYF
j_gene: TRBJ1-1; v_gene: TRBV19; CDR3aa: CASSIGAGDTEAFF
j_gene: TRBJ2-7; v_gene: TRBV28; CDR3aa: CASSEPGLGSYEQYF
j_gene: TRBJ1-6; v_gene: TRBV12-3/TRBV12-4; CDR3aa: CASSDSSNSPLHF
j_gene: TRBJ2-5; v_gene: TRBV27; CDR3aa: CARAGLAGDIGQETQYF
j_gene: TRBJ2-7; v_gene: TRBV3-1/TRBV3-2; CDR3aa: CASSRMTSGRGAYEQYF
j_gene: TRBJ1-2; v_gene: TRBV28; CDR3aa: CASSLGGTVSNYGYTF
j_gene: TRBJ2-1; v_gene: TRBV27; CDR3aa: CASSPPSGRAPNEQFF
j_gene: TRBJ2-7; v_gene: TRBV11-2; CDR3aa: CASRLAGGGAPYEQYF
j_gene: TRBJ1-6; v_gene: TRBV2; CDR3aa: CASSEQGARNSPLHF
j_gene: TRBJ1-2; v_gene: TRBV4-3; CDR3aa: CASSQEIRTINYGYTF
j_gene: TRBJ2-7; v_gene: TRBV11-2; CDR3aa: CASSLDRDNEQYF
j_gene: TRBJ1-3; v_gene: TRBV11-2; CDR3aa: CASSPGQGASGNTIYF
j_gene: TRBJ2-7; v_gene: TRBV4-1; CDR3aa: CASSHFRGSSYEQYF
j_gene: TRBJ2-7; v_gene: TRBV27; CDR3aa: CASSLHRQTNEQYF
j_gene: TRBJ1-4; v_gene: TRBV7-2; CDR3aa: CASSLRGVNEKLFF
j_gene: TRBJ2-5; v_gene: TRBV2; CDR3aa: CASREGTGAETQYF
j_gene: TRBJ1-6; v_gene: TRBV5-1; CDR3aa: CASGITGDSPLHF
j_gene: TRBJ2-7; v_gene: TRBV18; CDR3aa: CASSQGTIDYEQYF
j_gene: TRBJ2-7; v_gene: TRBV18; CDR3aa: CASSPQASGKYEQYF
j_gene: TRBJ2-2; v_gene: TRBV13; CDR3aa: CASSNRVPGELFF
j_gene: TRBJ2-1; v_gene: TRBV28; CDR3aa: CASSLAGGPHNEQFF
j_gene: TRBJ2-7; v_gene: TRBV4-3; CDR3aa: CASSQDLRTSGTYEQYF
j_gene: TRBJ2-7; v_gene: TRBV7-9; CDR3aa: CASSLAGAGLSYEQYF
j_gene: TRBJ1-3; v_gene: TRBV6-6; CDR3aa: CASSYSMAQGNTIYF
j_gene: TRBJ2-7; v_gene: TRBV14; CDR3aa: CASRRTGRVEQYF
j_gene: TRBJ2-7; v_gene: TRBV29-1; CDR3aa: CSVASGPAYEQYF
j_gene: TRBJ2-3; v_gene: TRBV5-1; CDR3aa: CASSSGGTVLDTQYF
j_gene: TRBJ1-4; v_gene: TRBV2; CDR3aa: CASSTIRNEKLFF
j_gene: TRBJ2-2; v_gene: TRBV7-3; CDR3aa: CASSLMTRNTGELFF
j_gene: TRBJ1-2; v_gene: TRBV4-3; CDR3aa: CASSQGRTVRTF
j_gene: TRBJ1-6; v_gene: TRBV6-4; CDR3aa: CATREHLNSPLHF
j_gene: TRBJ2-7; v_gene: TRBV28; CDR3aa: CASSDWLGEQYF
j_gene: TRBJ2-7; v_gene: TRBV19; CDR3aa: CASSIGLAGIPGEQYF
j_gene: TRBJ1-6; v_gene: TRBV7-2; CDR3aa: CASSLLQNSPLHF
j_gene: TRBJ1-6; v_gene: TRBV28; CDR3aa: CASSLSGSSPLHF
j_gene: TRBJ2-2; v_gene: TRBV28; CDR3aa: CASSLPVDTGELFF
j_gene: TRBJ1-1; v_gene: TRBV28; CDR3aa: CASSFREPVAEAFF
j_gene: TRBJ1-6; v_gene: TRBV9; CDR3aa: CASSATGAYNSPLHF
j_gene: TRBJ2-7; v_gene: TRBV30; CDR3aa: CAYGTLPYEQYF
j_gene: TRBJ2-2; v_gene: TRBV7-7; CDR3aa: CASSPLAGGTGELFF